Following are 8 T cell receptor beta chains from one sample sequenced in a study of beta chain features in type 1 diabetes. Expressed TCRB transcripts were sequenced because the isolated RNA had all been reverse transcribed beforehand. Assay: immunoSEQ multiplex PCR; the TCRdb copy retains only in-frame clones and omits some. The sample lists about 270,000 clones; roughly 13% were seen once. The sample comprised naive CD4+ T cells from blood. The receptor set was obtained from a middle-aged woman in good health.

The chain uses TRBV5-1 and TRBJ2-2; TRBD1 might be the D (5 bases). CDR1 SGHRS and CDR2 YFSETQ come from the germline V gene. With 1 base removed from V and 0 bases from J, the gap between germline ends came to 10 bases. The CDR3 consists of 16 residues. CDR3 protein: CASSLRGRANTGELFF. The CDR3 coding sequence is TGCGCCAGCAGCTTGAGGGGTAGAGCGAACACCGGGGAGCTGTTTTTT.

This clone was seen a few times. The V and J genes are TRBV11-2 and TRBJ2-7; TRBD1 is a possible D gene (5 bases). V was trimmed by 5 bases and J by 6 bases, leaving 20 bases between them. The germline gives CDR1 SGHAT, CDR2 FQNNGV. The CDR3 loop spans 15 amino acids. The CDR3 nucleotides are TGTGCCAGCAGCCTACCGTTCAGGGCCCGACCCGAGCAGTACTTC. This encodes CASSLPFRARPEQYF.

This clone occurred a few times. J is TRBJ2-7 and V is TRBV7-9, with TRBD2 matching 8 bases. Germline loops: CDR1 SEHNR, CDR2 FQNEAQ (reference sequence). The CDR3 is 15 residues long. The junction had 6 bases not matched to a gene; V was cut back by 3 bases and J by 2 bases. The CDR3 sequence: CASSFGGGGTYEQYF. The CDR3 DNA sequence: TGTGCCAGCAGCTTCGGGGGGGGTGGGACCTACGAGCAGTACTTC. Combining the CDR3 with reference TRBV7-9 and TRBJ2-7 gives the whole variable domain DTGVSQNPRHKITKRGQNVTFRCDPISEHNRLYWYRQTLGQGPEFLTYFQNEAQLEKSRLLSDRFSAERPKGSFSTLEIQRTEQGDSAMYLCASSFGGGGTYEQYFGPGTRLTVT.

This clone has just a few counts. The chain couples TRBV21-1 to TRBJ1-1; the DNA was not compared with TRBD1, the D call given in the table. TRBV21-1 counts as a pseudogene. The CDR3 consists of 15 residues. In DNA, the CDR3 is TGTGCCAGCAGCAAATTGGGGACAGGAGGAGCTGAAGCTTTCTTT. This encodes CASSKLGTGGAEAFF.

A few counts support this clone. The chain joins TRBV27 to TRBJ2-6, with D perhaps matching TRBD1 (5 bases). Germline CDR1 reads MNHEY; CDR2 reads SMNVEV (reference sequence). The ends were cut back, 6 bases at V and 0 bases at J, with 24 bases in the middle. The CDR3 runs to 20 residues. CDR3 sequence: CASRQGPERVSLSGANVLTF. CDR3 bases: TGTGCCAGCAGGCAGGGCCCCGAACGTGTAAGCCTCTCTGGGGCCAACGTCCTGACTTTC.

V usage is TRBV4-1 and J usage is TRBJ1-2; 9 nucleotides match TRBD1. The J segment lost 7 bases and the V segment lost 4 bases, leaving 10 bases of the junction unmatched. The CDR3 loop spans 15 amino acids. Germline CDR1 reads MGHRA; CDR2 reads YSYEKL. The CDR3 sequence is CASSPQGGQGFGYTF. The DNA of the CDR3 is TGCGCCAGCAGCCCCCAGGGAGGACAGGGGTTTGGCTACACCTTC.

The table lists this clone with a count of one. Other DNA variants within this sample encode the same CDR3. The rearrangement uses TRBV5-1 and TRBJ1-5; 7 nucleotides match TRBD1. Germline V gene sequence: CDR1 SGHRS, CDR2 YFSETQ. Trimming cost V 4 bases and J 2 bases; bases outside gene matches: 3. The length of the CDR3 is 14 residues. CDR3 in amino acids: CASSPDRGNQPQHF. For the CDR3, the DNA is TGCGCCAGCAGCCCTGACAGGGGCAATCAGCCCCAGCATTTT.

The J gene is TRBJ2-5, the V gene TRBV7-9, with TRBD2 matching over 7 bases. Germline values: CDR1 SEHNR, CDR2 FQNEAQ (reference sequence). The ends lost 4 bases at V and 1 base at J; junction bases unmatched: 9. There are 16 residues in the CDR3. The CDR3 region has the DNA TGTGCCAGCAGCTCTCCATGGCGGGGGACCCAAGAGACCCAGTACTTC. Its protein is CASSSPWRGTQETQYF.